This TCR beta chain was documented in a study of blood T cell repertoires in COVID-19. For the study at large: T cells, B-cell-depleted T cells, or PBMCs provided the cDNA or gDNA that served as material.

The V gene end was trimmed by 0 bases and the J gene end by 6 bases; junction bases not matched to a gene: 1. Per the germline V gene, CDR1 is SGHTS and CDR2 is YDEGEE. This CDR3 region has 15 residues. Only in-frame clones appear in the TCRdb table, and some are missing; sequencing was by immunoSEQ multiplex PCR. Altogether about 120,000 clones are present, approximately 80% being singletons, with the ten largest covering 4% to 5.5%. The sequence was collected from a woman in her 70s with acute or convalescent COVID-19. The gene calls are TRBV5-8 and TRBJ2-1; 12 nucleotides agree with TRBD2. The sample was peripheral blood. The CDR3 protein is CASSLGLAGANEQFF. The CDR3 nucleotides are TGTGCCAGCAGCTTGGGACTAGCGGGGGCCAATGAGCAGTTCTTC.